Each of the 31 T cell receptor beta chains below was sequenced from the same sample in a study of T cells expressing NK-cell markers. Reprocessing the 5' RACE reads, TCRdb reports a single entry for every CDR3 protein and omits DNA. This sample's table reports about 460,000 distinct CDR3 sequences. The sequenced material came from blood T cells: a sorted CD56 or NKG2C T cell subset, CD4+ or CD8+ T cells, or bulk PBMC T cells (not recorded which). All receptors derive from a woman between 45 and 65 years old in good health.

CDR3 in amino acids: CATSDFRTSGRGEQFF. The chain employs TRBV24-1 and TRBJ2-1; TCRdb returns TRBD2, unconfirmable since there is no DNA. Germline V gives CDR1 KGHDR, CDR2 SFDVKD. The CDR3 covers 16 residues.

The chain uses TRBV10-3 and TRBJ1-2; the TRBD1 assignment by TCRdb is unverifiable without DNA. Germline CDR1 reads ENHRY; CDR2 reads SYGVKD. There are 16 residues in the CDR3. This chain's CDR3 is CAISETSPGSLDGYTF.

The chain employs TRBV15 and TRBJ1-4; lacking DNA, the TRBD1 call made by TCRdb goes unchecked. Germline-derived CDR1 and CDR2 are LNHNV and YYDKDF (reference sequence). The length of the CDR3 is 13 residues. CDR3 sequence: CATSRAAPEKLFF. The full variable domain, rest sourced from reference TRBV15 and TRBJ1-4, is DAMVIQNPRYQVTQFGKPVTLSCSQTLNHNVMYWYQQKSSQAPKLLFHYYDKDFNNEADTPDNFQSRRPNTSFCFLDIRSPGLGDTAMYLCATSRAAPEKLFFGSGTQLSVL.

V usage is TRBV11-3 and J usage is TRBJ2-2. The germline gives CDR1 SGHNT, CDR2 YENEEA. CDR3 length equals 14 residues. CDR3 sequence reads: CASSNGRNTGELFF.

This chain's CDR3 is CATSRDLAGKTDTQYF. This sequence joins TRBV15 and TRBJ2-3; lacking DNA, the TRBD2 call made by TCRdb goes unchecked. Per germline, CDR1 LNHNV and CDR2 YYDKDF (reference sequence). The length of the CDR3 is 16 residues.

This chain uses TRBV10-2 with TRBJ2-5; TCRdb picks TRBD2, but there is no DNA to check that call. CDR1 WSHSY and CDR2 SAAADI come from the germline V gene. This CDR3 is 16 amino acids long. CDR3 sequence reads: CASKVGTSGTGETQYF.

V and J are TRBV20-1 and TRBJ2-2. This CDR3 has 13 residues. The germline CDR1 and CDR2 sequences are DFQATT and SNEGSKA (reference sequence). The CDR3 sequence is CSAEVPNTGELFF.

This CDR3 is CATSRGAGVGETQYF. The V gene is TRBV24-1, the J gene TRBJ2-5; checking the TCRdb D call of TRBD2 is not possible without DNA. CDR3 size: 15 residues. Germline-derived CDR1 and CDR2 are KGHDR and SFDVKD.

The chain couples TRBV7-9 to TRBJ2-3. This CDR3 region has 11 residues. Germline V gene data show CDR1 as SEHNR and CDR2 as FQNEAQ (reference sequence). This CDR3 reads CASSSRNTQYF.

The rearrangement joins TRBV12-3 or TRBV12-4 to TRBJ2-7; TCRdb's D call of TRBD1 is untestable without DNA. CDR3 size: 16 residues. This CDR3 is CASSPGSGQGAHEQYF.

This chain connects TRBV19 to TRBJ2-1; there is no DNA to check the TCRdb D call of TRBD1. This CDR3 comprises 15 residues. The V gene's germline CDR1 is LNHDA and CDR2 SQIVND (reference sequence). The CDR3 is CASSGQTRFYNEQFF.

The chain recombines TRBV4-2 with TRBJ1-5; the TCRdb call, TRBD1, lacks DNA for checking. The CDR3 runs to 16 residues. Germline V gene lookup returns CDR1 LGHNA and CDR2 YNFKEQ. This chain's CDR3 is CASSQGQGGGNQPQHF.

V usage is TRBV5-1 and J usage is TRBJ2-1; TCRdb lists TRBD1, though no DNA is available to test this call. The CDR3 totals 16 residues. CDR1 SGHRS and CDR2 YFSETQ come from the germline V gene. The CDR3 sequence: CASSRRPGQGFVEQFF. Full variable domain (missing parts from reference TRBV5-1 and TRBJ2-1): KAGVTQTPRYLIKTRGQQVTLSCSPISGHRSVSWYQQTPGQGLQFLFEYFSETQRNKGNFPGRFSGRQFSNSRSEMNVSTLELGDSALYLCASSRRPGQGFVEQFFGPGTRLTVL.

The V gene is TRBV4-1, the J gene TRBJ1-2; the TCRdb D gene call, TRBD1, has no DNA to confirm it. Germline CDR1 reads MGHRA; CDR2 reads YSYEKL. The CDR3 is made up of 14 amino acids. Here the CDR3 reads CASSPSTGAYGYTF.

The CDR3 protein is CSARTGSNYNEQFF. The chain recombines TRBV20-1 with TRBJ2-1. Looked up from germline, CDR1 is DFQATT and CDR2 is SNEGSKA (reference sequence). The CDR3 runs 14 residues.

J is TRBJ2-3 and V is TRBV11-2; the TRBD1 assignment by TCRdb is unverifiable without DNA. CDR1 is SGHAT and CDR2 is FQNNGV in the germline V gene. The CDR3 extends over 15 amino acids. The CDR3 loop is CASSARTGGQDTQYF. Full variable domain (remainder filled in from reference TRBV11-2 and TRBJ2-3): EAGVAQSPRYKIIEKRQSVAFWCNPISGHATLYWYQQILGQGPKLLIQFQNNGVVDDSQLPKDRFSAERLKGVDSTLKIQPAKLEDSAVYLCASSARTGGQDTQYFGPGTRLTVL.

This rearrangement joins TRBV4-2 to TRBJ2-5. This CDR3 has 14 amino acids. The germline V gene encodes CDR1 LGHNA and CDR2 YNFKEQ. CDR3 sequence: CASSQDHGEETQYF.

V and J are TRBV5-1 and TRBJ2-1; the D gene TCRdb calls, TRBD2, cannot be checked with no DNA. Germline CDR1 reads SGHRS; CDR2 reads YFSETQ. The CDR3 sequence is 14 residues long. The CDR3 spells CASTGLAGNNEQFF.

The chain recombines TRBV25-1 with TRBJ2-1; TCRdb selects TRBD1, and the lack of DNA leaves this call unchecked. There are 17 residues in the CDR3. CDR1 and CDR2 from the germline V gene are MGHDK and SYGVNS. The CDR3: CASAQGGGPSSYNEQFF.

The chain combines TRBV27 with TRBJ2-5; no DNA is available, so the TRBD1 call from TCRdb remains unchecked. Germline V CDR1 and CDR2: MNHEY, SMNVEV (reference sequence). The CDR3 runs to 15 residues. The CDR3 region is CASSSTGRGLETQYF.

J is TRBJ1-1 and V is TRBV6-5; TCRdb outputs TRBD1, but without DNA this stays unchecked. Germline V lookup: CDR1 MNHEY, CDR2 SVGAGI. The CDR3 consists of 11 residues. This CDR3 reads CASQGPDVAFF.

The chain is built from TRBV5-1 and TRBJ2-3. This CDR3 comprises 14 residues. The germline gives CDR1 SGHRS, CDR2 YFSETQ. CDR3 sequence: CASSLDQPTDTQYF.

This chain links TRBV7-8 with TRBJ2-1. Germline V gene data show CDR1 as SGHVS and CDR2 as FQNEAQ. CDR3 length: 15 residues. CDR3 in amino acids: CASSLGVYYLNEQFF. Filled out from reference TRBV7-8 and TRBJ2-1, the complete variable domain reads GAGVSQSPRYKVAKRGQDVALRCDPISGHVSLFWYQQALGQGPEFLTYFQNEAQLDKSGLPSDRFFAERPEGSVSTLKIQRTQQEDSAVYLCASSLGVYYLNEQFFGPGTRLTVL.

The chain recombines TRBV2 with TRBJ2-1; no DNA is available, so the TRBD1 call from TCRdb remains unchecked. CDR1 is SNHLY, CDR2 FYNNEI, per germline. CDR3 length: 14 amino acids. CDR3 protein: CASSLPGVTDEQFF.

The V gene is TRBV29-1, the J gene TRBJ2-1. Germline lookup yields CDR1 SQVTM and CDR2 ANQGSEA. The CDR3 consists of 12 residues. The CDR3 is CSGGLSYNEQFF.

The chain is built from TRBV11-2 and TRBJ2-1; TCRdb calls TRBD1, which cannot be checked without DNA. The CDR3 extends over 16 amino acids. The germline CDR1 and CDR2 sequences are SGHAT and FQNNGV. The CDR3 is CASRKLGVLNDNEQFF.

The chain has TRBV5-1 and TRBJ2-7; without DNA, the TCRdb call of TRBD1 cannot be checked. This CDR3 contains 13 residues. Germline V gene data show CDR1 as SGHRS and CDR2 as YFSETQ. This CDR3 is CASRTGTGGEQYF.

The V call is TRBV24-1, the J call TRBJ2-2. The germline V gene has CDR1 KGHDR and CDR2 SFDVKD. There are 14 residues in the CDR3. CDR3 loop: CATSDLWGSGELFF.

V is TRBV7-8 and J is TRBJ1-1. The CDR3 contains 14 residues. Per germline, CDR1 SGHVS and CDR2 FQNEAQ. The CDR3 spells CASSLVLGSTEAFF.

The rearrangement uses TRBV20-1 and TRBJ2-3. There are 16 residues in the CDR3. Germline CDR1 and CDR2: DFQATT and SNEGSKA (reference sequence). CDR3: CSAIEEIPKGTDTQYF.

V and J are TRBV4-1 and TRBJ2-7; TCRdb's D call of TRBD2 is untestable without DNA. Germline-derived CDR1 and CDR2 are MGHRA and YSYEKL. CDR3 length equals 13 residues. CDR3 amino acids: CASSQGIARAPYF.